One and the same sample provided the 22 T cell receptor beta chains below, sequenced in a study of blood T cell repertoires in COVID-19. Clones were read by immunoSEQ multiplex PCR, and TCRdb kept only the in-frame ones, dropping some. Of 250,000 to 300,000 clones listed, about 81% were seen once; the top ten hold 4.1%. Sequences were obtained from PBMCs or T cells enriched from blood (not recorded which). These receptors originate from a man aged 30-40 years with acute COVID-19.

The V and J genes are TRBV25-1 and TRBJ2-5; D is unresolved. The V and J ends lost 9 bases and 2 bases respectively, with 16 bases between them. Germline loops: CDR1 MGHDK, CDR2 SYGVNS. The CDR3 is 14 amino acids. Here the CDR3 reads CASRSVGRQETQYF. CDR3 in DNA: TGTGCCAGTCGTTCGGTCGGCAGGCAAGAGACCCAGTACTTC.

Worth noting for this clone: Other nucleotide sequences in the sample specify the same CDR3. This chain connects TRBV6-5 to TRBJ1-5, with 8 bases that match TRBD1. Losses at the gene ends were 5 bases for V and 4 bases for J; bases not matched to a gene: 4. Per germline, CDR1 MNHEY and CDR2 SVGAGI. The CDR3 is made up of 14 amino acids. The CDR3 region has the DNA TGTGCCAGCAGTAGAGACAGGGGAAATCAGCCCCAGCATTTT. As protein: CASSRDRGNQPQHF.

V usage is TRBV28 and J usage is TRBJ2-7; the match to TRBD1 covers 10 bases. V shed 5 bases, J shed 3 bases, and the junction held 4 bases outside the gene matches. CDR3 length: 14 amino acids. The germline V gene has CDR1 MDHEN and CDR2 SYDVKM. The CDR3 DNA sequence: TGTGCCAGCAGTCCGCGGACAGGGGGCTACGAGCAGTACGTC. As protein: CASSPRTGGYEQYV.

The V gene is TRBV18, the J gene TRBJ1-5, with D perhaps TRBD1 (5 bases). With 1 base removed from V and 2 bases from J, the gap between germline ends came to 18 bases. Germline CDR1 is KGHSH and CDR2 is LQKENI. This CDR3 region has 18 residues. CDR3 region: CASSPRLPQGLGNQPQHF. The CDR3 nucleotides read TGTGCCAGCTCACCACGGCTCCCCCAGGGTTTGGGCAATCAGCCCCAGCATTTT. Full variable domain (remainder filled in from reference TRBV18 and TRBJ1-5): NAGVMQNPRHLVRRRGQEARLRCSPMKGHSHVYWYRQLPEEGLKFMVYLQKENIIDESGMPKERFSAEFPKEGPSILRIQQVVRGDSAAYFCASSPRLPQGLGNQPQHFGDGTRLSIL.

This sequence joins TRBV3-1 (or the pseudogene TRBV3-2) and TRBJ1-6, with 7 bases lining up with TRBD1. The CDR3 sequence is 14 residues long. The germline V gene encodes CDR1 LGHDT and CDR2 YNNKEL (reference sequence). With V trimmed by 4 bases and J by 10 bases, 7 bases remained unmatched. This chain's CDR3 is CASSPTGKGSPLHF. In DNA, the CDR3 is TGTGCCAGCAGCCCGACAGGGAAAGGATCACCCCTCCACTTT.

The chain is built from TRBV6-5 and TRBJ1-2; D gene ambiguous. The CDR3 runs 14 residues. V lost 6 bases to trimming and J lost 2 bases, with 13 bases between them. Germline loops: CDR1 MNHEY, CDR2 SVGAGI. CDR3 protein: CASSPGGVNYGYTF. The CDR3 bases are TGTGCCAGCAGCCCCGGCGGGGTCAACTATGGCTACACCTTC.

The chain links TRBV6-2 or TRBV6-3 to TRBJ2-1; D uncertain. The CDR3 runs 13 residues. V was pared by 2 bases and J by 10 bases, with 12 bases between. Per germline, CDR1 MNHEY and CDR2 SVGEGT. The CDR3 region is CASSYGETNEQFF. CDR3 coding DNA: TGTGCCAGCAGTTACGGAGAGACGAACGAGCAGTTCTTC.

The chain uses TRBV28 and TRBJ1-2; 7 bases fit TRBD1. CDR1 and CDR2 (germline): MDHEN, SYDVKM. V lost 5 bases, J lost 7 bases, and 4 bases stayed unmatched. This CDR3 has 12 residues. The CDR3 region has the DNA TGTGCCAGCAGTCCGGACAGGCTTGGCTACACCTTC. Protein product: CASSPDRLGYTF.

About this clone itself: A read error may produce the germline difference seen at one junction end. The V call is TRBV5-1, the J call TRBJ2-1, with D perhaps TRBD2 (5 bases). The V gene's germline CDR1 is SGHRS and CDR2 YFSETQ. CDR3 length: 13 amino acids. CDR3 amino acids: CASTRGGGYEQFF. Written as DNA, the CDR3 is TGTGCCAGCACCCGTGGAGGTGGTTACGAGCAGTTCTTC.

Here the CDR3 reads CAKRVKQGYEQYV. As DNA, the CDR3 is TGCGCCAAAAGGGTTAAACAGGGGTACGAGCAGTACGTC. The gene calls are TRBV10-1 and TRBJ2-7; 7 bases agree with TRBD1. Trimming took 10 bases from V and 4 from J; bases not matched to a gene: 10. Germline lookup yields CDR1 WNHNN and CDR2 SYGVQD (reference sequence). The CDR3 has 13 residues.

This rearrangement joins TRBV4-3 to TRBJ2-1; D perhaps matches TRBD2 (6 bases). Deletions cut 4 bases from V and 6 bases from J, with 16 bases between. This CDR3 region has 15 residues. Germline CDR1 is LGHNA and CDR2 is YSLEER. This CDR3 reads CASSPTDYGLNEQFF. The CDR3 bases are TGCGCCAGCAGCCCAACGGACTATGGTCTCAATGAGCAGTTCTTC.

The rearrangement links TRBV28 to TRBJ1-5; no reliable D call. V lost 10 bases to trimming and J lost 3 bases, with 10 bases between them. The CDR3 is 12 residues long. The germline CDR1 and CDR2 sequences are MDHEN and SYDVKM. The DNA for the CDR3 is TGTGCCACCCGAGTGATCAATCAGCCCCAGCATTTT. Translation gives CATRVINQPQHF.

The sample holds a few counts of this clone. The V gene is TRBV15, the J gene TRBJ2-3; TRBD2 agrees at 10 bases. Per germline, CDR1 LNHNV and CDR2 YYDKDF (reference sequence). The ends lost 0 bases at V and 4 bases at J; junction bases unmatched: 7. This CDR3 spans 17 amino acids. This chain's CDR3 is CATSREASGGIADTQYF. The CDR3 DNA sequence: TGTGCCACCAGCAGAGAGGCTAGCGGGGGAATAGCAGATACGCAGTATTTT.

This chain joins TRBV28 and TRBJ2-5; possible D gene TRBD2, 6 bases. This CDR3 is 12 amino acids long. Per germline, CDR1 MDHEN and CDR2 SYDVKM. The germline V and J ends were trimmed by 7 bases and 5 bases, with 11 bases remaining between them. This CDR3 reads CASTTGVETQYF. CDR3 in DNA: TGTGCCAGCACTACGGGGGTGGAGACCCAGTACTTC.

This clone was seen a single time. One junction end disagrees with the germline gene, perhaps due to a read error. The chain uses TRBV5-1 and TRBJ1-4; 12 nucleotides line up with TRBD1. Looked up from germline, CDR1 is SGHRS and CDR2 is YFSETQ. This CDR3 spans 17 amino acids. CDR3 protein: CASSPQGQGAANEKLFF. In nucleotides, the CDR3 is TGTGCCAGCAGCCCCCAGGGACAGGGGGCAGCTAATGAAAAACTGTTTTTT.

The CDR3, as DNA: TGTGCCAGCAGTGATGAGCGGGGAAAAGAGACCCAGTACTTC. Encoded protein: CASSDERGKETQYF. V and J are TRBV2 and TRBJ2-5; 7 bases are shared with TRBD2. The V gene end was trimmed by 3 bases and the J gene end by 3 bases; junction bases not matched to a gene: 4. This CDR3 is built from 14 residues. Germline V gene lookup returns CDR1 SNHLY and CDR2 FYNNEI.

CDR3 residues: CASTPLTGPQETQYF. CDR3 nucleotide sequence: TGTGCCAGCACCCCTCTTACAGGGCCTCAAGAGACCCAGTACTTC. The gene calls are TRBV2 and TRBJ2-5, with a tentative D call TRBD1 (6 bases). Trimming left V 7 bases short and J 2 bases short, with 17 bases between. Per the germline V gene, CDR1 is SNHLY and CDR2 is FYNNEI. The CDR3 contains 15 residues.

With respect to this clone: One end of the junction varies from germline; a read error may be responsible. This chain uses TRBV5-1 with TRBJ1-1, with a possible D match to TRBD1 (6 bases). CDR1 and CDR2 (germline): SGHRS, YFSETQ. This CDR3 contains 12 residues. The DNA of the CDR3 is TGTGCCAGCAGCTTGAACAGGGAATTAACTTTCTTT. The encoded protein is CASSLNRELTFF.

This chain links TRBV19 with TRBJ1-1, with D possibly matching TRBD1 (5 bases). CDR1 LNHDA and CDR2 SQIVND come from the germline V gene (reference sequence). This CDR3 is 12 amino acids long. V was trimmed by 4 bases and J by 6 bases, leaving 9 bases between them. In DNA form, the CDR3 reads TGTGCCAGTAGTACAGGGTTCGCTGAAGCTTTCTTT. Protein product: CASSTGFAEAFF.

As regards this clone: One junction end does not reproduce the germline sequence, and a read error may be involved. The gene calls are TRBV5-1 and TRBJ2-5; TRBD2 matches 9 bases. Germline values: CDR1 SGHRS, CDR2 YFSETQ. CDR3 size: 15 residues. The CDR3 DNA is TGTGCCAGCATTCGCTCTAGCGGGGCTCAAGAGACCCAGTACTTC. Its protein product is CASIRSSGAQETQYF.

This chain links TRBV3-1 (or the pseudogene TRBV3-2) with TRBJ2-3; D perhaps matches TRBD2 (6 bases). Trimming left V 4 bases short and J 1 base short, with 15 bases between. Germline V lookup: CDR1 LGHDT, CDR2 YNNKEL (reference sequence). The CDR3 contains 16 residues. DNA of the CDR3: TGTGCCAGCAGCCGAGATGCGGGATCTGGCACAGATACGCAGTATTTT. Amino acids: CASSRDAGSGTDTQYF.

This chain connects TRBV5-8 to TRBJ1-5; possibly TRBD1 for D (5 bases). This CDR3 is built from 17 residues. Trimming cost V 4 bases and J 7 bases, with 24 bases left between them. Germline CDR1 and CDR2: SGHTS and YDEGEE. The CDR3 bases are TGTGCCAGCAGCCGACAAGTTCGGGGGTCCCTCCTCCAGCCCCAGCATTTT. Encoded protein: CASSRQVRGSLLQPQHF.